This T cell receptor (beta chain) came from a study of blood T cell repertoires in COVID-19. Study information: In each case, the material was cDNA or gDNA derived from T cells, B-cell-depleted T cells, or PBMCs.

Method: immunoSEQ multiplex PCR; TCRdb's copy keeps in-frame clones and lacks some. The table records some 240,000 clones, 80% to 95% of them present only once. The CDR3 covers 13 residues. Unmatched junction bases numbered 7, after V lost 5 bases and J lost 9 bases. Germline CDR1 reads WNHNN; CDR2 reads SYGVQD (reference sequence). This receptor was taken from a man aged 55 to 70 with COVID-19, enrolled during active disease. V is TRBV10-1 and J is TRBJ2-1, with TRBD1 matching 7 bases. The sequencing input was peripheral blood. CDR3: CASSRTGSGEQFF. CDR3 sequence (DNA): TGCGCCAGCAGTCGGACAGGTTCTGGTGAGCAGTTCTTC.